The source of this T cell receptor (beta chain) is a study of T cells after yellow fever vaccination. About the research overall: For low cell numbers, libraries were made with SMART-Seq v4 Ultra Low Input.

Notes on this clonotype: Antigen specificity is unknown.

Trimming pared 5 bases from V and 1 base from J, leaving 15 bases between. Germline V gene sequence: CDR1 DFQATT, CDR2 SNEGSKA (reference sequence). CDR3 length: 14 residues. TCRdb re-called the 5' RACE reads through MiXCR, storing one row per CDR3 protein. Of about 350,000 distinct CDR3 sequences listed, more than 9% are singletons. Points from the study as a whole: Repertoires sorted by FACS could include abundant clonotypes that are contaminants from the bulk population.

The material sequenced was PBMCs, taken on the day of the first yellow fever vaccination. V and J are TRBV20-1 and TRBJ2-7; unclear D gene. The sequence derives from a man in his late teens or twenties who received the YFV17D yellow fever vaccine. Written as DNA, the CDR3 is TGCAGTGCTCGCCCCTTGAAATTTTCCTACGAGCAGTACGTC. Translating gives CSARPLKFSYEQYV.